These T cell receptor beta chains were read from a single sample in a study of T cell repertoires in cytomegalovirus infection. A single record per CDR3 protein comes from TCRdb applying MiXCR to the reads. This table holds a few hundred thousand distinct CDR3 sequences, 8% to 10% found once. The sequenced sample consisted of PBMCs. The source of these receptors is a human donor in good health (CMV status not recorded). Some clones in this sample may be carry-over from other donors' samples. Both conserved end residues are part of each CDR3. Each record gives: J gene, D gene, V gene, clone size, CDR3 protein, CDR3 DNA. The D gene is left open where the match is weak. Clone size is given for some rows only: seen once, a few or many times, or a class if the clone is expanded.

>TRBJ1-3|NA|TRBV7-2|NA
CASSFLAGPGNTIYF
TGTGCCAGCAGCTTTCTAGCAGGGCCCGGAAACACCATATATTTT
>TRBJ2-3|NA|TRBV7-6|few
CASSPTLNTDTQYF
TGTGCCAGCAGCCCGACTTTAAACACAGATACGCAGTATTTT
>TRBJ2-7|TRBD2|TRBV7-8|many
CASSFSSGNAYEQYF
TGTGCCAGCAGCTTCTCTAGCGGGAACGCCTACGAGCAGTACTTC
>TRBJ1-1|NA|TRBV7-6|once
CASSLVPVRQNTEAFF
TGTGCCAGCAGCTTAGTCCCCGTCAGGCAGAACACTGAAGCTTTCTTT
>TRBJ1-2|NA|TRBV20-1|many
CSAREPGTHGYTF
TGCAGTGCTAGAGAACCCGGGACTCATGGCTACACCTTC
>TRBJ1-1|TRBD1|TRBV6-2/TRBV6-3|NA
CASRTDRGPKNTEAFF
TGTGCCAGCAGAACCGACAGGGGGCCGAAGAACACTGAAGCTTTCTTT
>TRBJ2-4|NA|TRBV20-1|few
CSAIDGLMPKNIQYF
TGCAGTGCTATAGACGGCTTGATGCCCAAAAACATTCAGTACTTC
>TRBJ2-1|NA|TRBV12-3/TRBV12-4|NA
CASSLTRNYNEQFF
TGTGCCAGCAGTTTAACTAGAAACTACAATGAGCAGTTCTTC
>TRBJ2-1|NA|TRBV7-2|many
CASSPSGDSYNEQFF
TGTGCCAGCAGCCCATCAGGGGACTCCTACAATGAGCAGTTCTTC
>TRBJ1-4|TRBD1|TRBV15|NA
CATAPTGGNEKLFF
TGTGCCACCGCGCCGACAGGGGGGAATGAAAAACTGTTTTTT
>TRBJ1-5|NA|TRBV7-2|many
CASSLDGVGAGQPQHF
TGTGCCAGCAGCTTAGACGGTGTGGGGGCCGGACAGCCCCAGCATTTT
>TRBJ2-1|TRBD2|TRBV7-9|NA
CASSLGSAGVLYNEQFF
TGTGCCAGCAGCTTAGGTTCCGCGGGGGTCCTCTACAATGAGCAGTTCTTC
>TRBJ2-1|NA|TRBV19|NA
CASSPRARGAYNEQFF
TGTGCCAGTAGTCCTCGAGCAAGGGGGGCCTACAATGAGCAGTTCTTC
>TRBJ1-1|NA|TRBV5-6|NA
CASSLVGDLMNTEAFF
TGTGCCAGCAGCTTGGTAGGGGACCTTATGAACACTGAAGCTTTCTTT
>TRBJ1-1|NA|TRBV11-2|few
CASSLGRGRNTEAFF
TGTGCCAGCAGCTTAGGGAGGGGGAGGAACACTGAAGCTTTCTTT
>TRBJ2-3|TRBD2|TRBV6-1|many
CASSRGLAGVGDTQYF
TGTGCCAGCAGCCGGGGACTAGCGGGAGTTGGAGATACGCAGTATTTT
>TRBJ1-1|NA|TRBV7-2|many
CASSFLKAEAFF
TGTGCCAGCAGCTTTTTAAAGGCTGAAGCTTTCTTT